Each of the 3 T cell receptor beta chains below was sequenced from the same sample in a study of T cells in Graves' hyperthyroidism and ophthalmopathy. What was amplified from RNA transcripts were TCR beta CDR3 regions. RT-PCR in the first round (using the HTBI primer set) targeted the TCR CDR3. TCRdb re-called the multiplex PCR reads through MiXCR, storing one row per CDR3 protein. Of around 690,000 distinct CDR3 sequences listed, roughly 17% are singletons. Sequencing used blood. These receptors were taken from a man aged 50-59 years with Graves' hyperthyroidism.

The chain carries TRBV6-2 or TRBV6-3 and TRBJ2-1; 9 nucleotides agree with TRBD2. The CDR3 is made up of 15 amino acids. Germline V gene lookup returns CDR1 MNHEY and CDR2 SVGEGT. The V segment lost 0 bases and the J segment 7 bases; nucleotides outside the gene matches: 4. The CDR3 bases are TGTGCCAGCAGTTACTCTAGCGGGAGTATGAATGAGCAGTTCTTC. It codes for CASSYSSGSMNEQFF.

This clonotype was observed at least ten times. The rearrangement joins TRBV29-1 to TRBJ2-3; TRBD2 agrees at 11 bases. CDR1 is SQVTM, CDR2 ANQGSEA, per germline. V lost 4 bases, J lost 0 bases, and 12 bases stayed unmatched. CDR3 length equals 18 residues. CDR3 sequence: CSVVLAGGVRSSTDTQYF. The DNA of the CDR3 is TGCAGCGTTGTCTTAGCGGGAGGGGTCAGATCTAGCACAGATACGCAGTATTTT.

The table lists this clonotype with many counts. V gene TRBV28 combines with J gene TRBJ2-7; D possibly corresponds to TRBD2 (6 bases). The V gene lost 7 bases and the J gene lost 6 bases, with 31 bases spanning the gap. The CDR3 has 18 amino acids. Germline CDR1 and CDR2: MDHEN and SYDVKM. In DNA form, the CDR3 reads TGTGCCAGCAAAAAGAGGGGACTTCCTTGGGACCGGAGCGGCGAGCAGTACTTC. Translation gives CASKKRGLPWDRSGEQYF. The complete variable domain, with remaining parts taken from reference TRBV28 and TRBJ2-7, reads DVKVTQSSRYLVKRTGEKVFLECVQDMDHENMFWYRQDPGLGLRLIYFSYDVKMKEKGDIPEGYSVSREKKERFSLILESASTNQTSMYLCASKKRGLPWDRSGEQYFGPGTRLTVT.